The 7 T cell receptor beta chains reported below all come from one sample, sequenced in a study of T-cell memory formation after mild COVID-19 (dated by TCRdb to about 2021). Library generation was performed with 5' RACE. The reads were generated on an Illumina NovaSeq 6000. The public reads were quality trimmed at Q25 with fastp and then assembled into clones with MiXCR by TCRdb, keeping productive beta chains. Every entry covers one CDR3 protein and lists the most common genes and DNA from its rows. This sample gives 400,000 to 550,000 distinct CDR3 sequences in total; more than 20% of them show up just once. The ten biggest clones cover about 12% of the sample. Sequenced sample: PBMCs or a T cell subset sorted from them (not recorded which). Source of these receptors: an adult woman who had mild COVID-19 (a few samples of this study predate the infection). The sample titles of this study are shuffled in the database, so cell type and time point are left out; the donor was told from shared clones.

The CDR3 region is CSARDIRGVWGYTF. DNA for the CDR3: TGCAGTGCTAGAGACATTAGGGGGGTATGGGGCTACACCTTC. V is TRBV20-1 and J is TRBJ1-2, with a tentative D call TRBD1 (6 bases). Per the germline V gene, CDR1 is DFQATT and CDR2 is SNEGSKA (reference sequence). V was trimmed by 0 bases and J by 8 bases, leaving 16 bases between them. The CDR3 extends over 14 amino acids.

The chain uses TRBV4-1 and TRBJ2-1; D possibly corresponds to TRBD1 (5 bases). Germline CDR1 reads MGHRA; CDR2 reads YSYEKL. The CDR3 sequence is 15 residues long. The germline V and J ends were trimmed by 3 bases and 2 bases, with 11 bases remaining between them. CDR3 nucleotide sequence: TGCGCCAGCAGCCAGCAACCACAGGCCTACAATGAGCAGTTCTTC. Translated: CASSQQPQAYNEQFF.

The genes are TRBV7-2 and TRBJ1-1; no definite D call. Germline CDR1 SGHTA, CDR2 FQGNSA. Trimming removed 5 bases from V and 2 bases from J, with 18 bases in between. The CDR3 has 16 amino acids. The CDR3 reads CASSPKVYYKNTEAFF. DNA of the CDR3: TGTGCCAGCAGCCCAAAGGTTTACTACAAAAACACTGAAGCTTTCTTT. Filled out from reference TRBV7-2 and TRBJ1-1, the complete variable domain reads GAGVSQSPSNKVTEKGKDVELRCDPISGHTALYWYRQSLGQGLEFLIYFQGNSAPDKSGLPSDRFSAERTGGSVSTLTIQRTQQEDSAVYLCASSPKVYYKNTEAFFGQGTRLTVV.

This clonotype appeared a few times. CDR3 bases: TGCAGCGTTCCGAAGTTGGCGGGAGTCTCGGGCGGGGAGCTGTTTTTT. It encodes CSVPKLAGVSGGELFF. The chain carries TRBV29-1 and TRBJ2-2; TRBD2 matches 7 bases. V lost 5 bases and J lost 7; bases outside the gene matches: 16. There are 16 residues in the CDR3. Germline V gene sequence: CDR1 SQVTM, CDR2 ANQGSEA.

The chain carries TRBV28 and TRBJ2-1; unclear D gene. The germline gives CDR1 MDHEN, CDR2 SYDVKM. Trimming cost V 6 bases and J 9 bases, with 15 bases left between them. The CDR3 consists of 13 residues. Written as DNA, the CDR3 is TGTGCCAGCAGCCCAGACTCCAACGGTGAGCAGTTCTTC. As protein: CASSPDSNGEQFF.

V usage is TRBV5-1 and J usage is TRBJ2-7; D tentatively fits TRBD1 or TRBD2 (6 bases each). From germline, CDR1 is SGHRS and CDR2 YFSETQ. CDR3 size: 14 residues. Trimming pared 0 bases from V and 3 bases from J, leaving 10 bases between. CDR3 amino acids: CASSLVEGGYEQYF. The CDR3 coding sequence is TGCGCCAGCAGCTTGGTAGAGGGGGGCTACGAGCAGTACTTC.

This clonotype was picked up many times. The rearrangement joins TRBV7-2 to TRBJ2-1; no clear D. CDR3 length equals 13 residues. In germline, CDR1 is SGHTA, CDR2 FQGNSA. The ends were cut back, 4 bases at V and 3 bases at J, with 7 bases in the middle. DNA for the CDR3: TGTGCCAGCAGCTCCCGGGTCTACAATGAGCAGTTCTTC. It encodes CASSSRVYNEQFF.